Detailed here is one TCR beta chain. The record originates from a study of tumor-infiltrating lymphocytes in oesophageal squamous cell carcinoma. Germline CDR1 MGHRA, CDR2 YSYEKL. The CDR3 has 17 residues. V gave up 0 bases and J gave up 1 base, with 16 bases separating them. TCRdb processed the PCR reads anew with MiXCR; each CDR3 protein has one entry. Among approximately 17,000 distinct CDR3 sequences, approximately 43% were seen once, and the ten largest hold approximately 41%. Material: blood. The J gene is TRBJ2-7, the V gene TRBV4-1, with D possibly TRBD2 on 5 matching bases. The receptor was derived from a female donor with esophageal squamous cell carcinoma. As DNA, the CDR3 is TGCGCCAGCAGCCAAGAAAAAGCGGCAGTATATTCCTACGAGCAGTACTTC. It is translated as CASSQEKAAVYSYEQYF.